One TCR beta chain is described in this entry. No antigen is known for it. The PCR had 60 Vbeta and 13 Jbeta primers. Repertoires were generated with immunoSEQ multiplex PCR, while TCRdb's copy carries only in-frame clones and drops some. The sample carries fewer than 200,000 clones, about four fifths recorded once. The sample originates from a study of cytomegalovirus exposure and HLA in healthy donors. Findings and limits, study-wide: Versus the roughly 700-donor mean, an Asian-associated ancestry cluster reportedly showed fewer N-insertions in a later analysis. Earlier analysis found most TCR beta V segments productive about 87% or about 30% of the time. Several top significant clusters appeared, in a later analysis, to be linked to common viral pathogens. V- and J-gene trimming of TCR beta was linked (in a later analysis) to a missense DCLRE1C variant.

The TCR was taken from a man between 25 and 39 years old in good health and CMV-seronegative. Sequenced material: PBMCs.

The CDR3 sequence is CASSVGTSPRPNTQYF. As DNA, the CDR3 is TGTGCCAGCAGCGTCGGGACTAGCCCTCGTCCCAATACGCAGTATTTT. The chain joins TRBV7-9 to TRBJ2-3; 9 nucleotides align to TRBD2. After removal of 5 bases from V and 7 bases from J, the junction contained 13 bases not matched to a gene. Germline lookup yields CDR1 SEHNR and CDR2 FQNEAQ (reference sequence). This CDR3 is built from 16 residues. Combining the CDR3 with reference TRBV7-9 and TRBJ2-3 gives the whole variable domain DTGVSQNPRHKITKRGQNVTFRCDPISEHNRLYWYRQTLGQGPEFLTYFQNEAQLEKSRLLSDRFSAERPKGSFSTLEIQRTEQGDSAMYLCASSVGTSPRPNTQYFGPGTRLTVL.